Below are 5 T cell receptor beta chains sequenced from a single sample in a study of blood T cell repertoires in COVID-19. Only in-frame clones appear in the TCRdb table, and some are missing; sequencing was by immunoSEQ multiplex PCR. The data contain 150,000 to 200,000 clones, over 75% of them singletons. The source material was PBMCs or T cells enriched from blood (not recorded which). Source of these receptors: a woman between 18 and 29 years old who had recovered from COVID-19.

This chain uses TRBV20-1 with TRBJ1-1; a possible D gene is TRBD1 (5 bases). The CDR3 consists of 14 residues. V was pared by 3 bases and J by 0 bases, with 11 bases between. Germline V lookup: CDR1 DFQATT, CDR2 SNEGSKA (reference sequence). The CDR3 region is CSASLPDMNTEAFF. The CDR3 DNA follows: TGCAGTGCTAGTCTACCGGACATGAACACTGAAGCTTTCTTT.

The rearrangement uses TRBV5-8 and TRBJ2-5; D call uncertain. Germline V gene sequence: CDR1 SGHTS, CDR2 YDEGEE. The CDR3 loop spans 16 amino acids. The V gene lost 3 bases and the J gene lost 5 bases, with 20 bases spanning the gap. CDR3 DNA: TGTGCCAGCAGCTACTACCGGATCCTCCCTGAGGAGACCCAGTACTTC. Translation: CASSYYRILPEETQYF.

The genes are TRBV5-1 and TRBJ1-1; D possibly corresponds to TRBD1 (6 bases). The CDR3 runs 14 residues. Trimming removed 3 bases at V and 5 bases at J, with 14 bases between. CDR1 and CDR2 from the germline V gene are SGHRS and YFSETQ. CDR3 region: CASSSMDQGTEAFF. The CDR3 DNA follows: TGCGCCAGCAGCTCCATGGATCAGGGGACTGAAGCTTTCTTT.

This clone was seen a single time. V gene TRBV7-9 combines with J gene TRBJ2-1; TRBD2 matches at 13 bases. Losses at the gene ends were 4 bases for V and 6 bases for J; bases not matched to a gene: 12. CDR1 is SEHNR and CDR2 is FQNEAQ in the germline V gene (reference sequence). The CDR3 loop spans 18 amino acids. The CDR3 here is CASSSRRLAGGLVNEQFF. The CDR3 coding sequence is TGTGCCAGCAGCTCCCGCCGACTAGCGGGAGGCCTAGTCAATGAGCAGTTCTTC.

The CDR3 loop reads CASSLGTGGSAMNTEAFF. Here the CDR3 DNA reads TGTGCCAGCAGCTTAGGTACAGGCGGTTCAGCCATGAACACTGAAGCTTTCTTT. The chain is built from TRBV7-6 and TRBJ1-1, with TRBD1 as a possible D gene (5 bases). Between the trimmed V and J ends, which lost 1 base and 0 bases, there was a span of 18 bases. CDR3 length equals 18 residues. Germline-derived CDR1 and CDR2 are SGHVS and FNYEAQ.